The 8 T cell receptor beta chains below come from one sample, sequenced in a study of tissue T cells after allogeneic stem cell transplantation. The method was immunoSEQ multiplex PCR; TCRdb's version includes in-frame clones alone and lacks a portion of them. This table has some 5,000 clones, roughly 46% appearing once. Time point given: mouse harvest day 7 after allogeneic transplant. Mouse grafts combined 10^7 T-cell-depleted bone marrow cells with 10^6 splenic CD5+ T cells. Sample: gut tissue. The receptors were gathered from a female BALB/c mouse given C57BL/6 T cells with graft-versus-host disease after an allogeneic hematopoietic cell transplant.

To note about this clone: Gene names and germline match the mouse. The read terminates 1 residue ahead of where the CDR3 ends, so the germline J gene completes it. The chain carries TRBV13-1 and TRBJ1-6; D is uncertain. TRBJ1-6 is reported as an ORF; its role is uncertain. Germline V CDR1 and CDR2: NSHNY, SYGAGN. The V end lost 2 bases, the J end lost 5 bases, and 5 bases lay between the germline ends. CDR3 length: 13 amino acids. CDR3 protein: CASSDRNNSPLYF. The CDR3 bases that were read are TGTGCCAGCAGTGACAGGAATAATTCGCCCCTCTAC.

Comments on this clone: These gene names are mouse names. The read gets to within 1 residue of the CDR3 end, and the germline J gene fills in the rest. The chain couples TRBV26 to TRBJ1-3, with D uncertain. Germline CDR1 reads KGHPV; CDR2 reads FQNQEV (reference sequence). The CDR3 has 14 residues. Trimming took 7 bases from V and 0 from J, leaving 10 bases between them. The CDR3 bases that were read are TGTGCCAGCATGAGGCCAATTTCTGGAAATACGCTCTAT. As protein: CASMRPISGNTLY. The CDR3 in its entirety is CASMRPISGNTLYF.

Note on this clone: Gene names follow the mouse nomenclature. The CDR3 end falls 1 residue outside the read, so it is completed with the germline J gene. V usage is TRBV20 and J usage is TRBJ1-3; a possible D gene is TRBD1 (5 bases). Germline CDR1 reads GFQATS; CDR2 reads STVNSAI. Trimming shortened V by 0 bases and J by 0 bases, and 9 bases separated the two germline ends. This CDR3 is 15 amino acids long. This CDR3 reads CGARDWGSSGNTLYF. The sequenced part of the CDR3 DNA is TGTGGTGCTAGGGATTGGGGGTCTTCTGGAAATACGCTCTAT.

The table lists this clone with a count of one. The germline and genes are mouse ones. The read gets to within 1 residue of the CDR3 end, and the germline J gene fills in the rest. J is TRBJ1-6 and V is TRBV26; 7 bases are shared with TRBD1. TRBJ1-6 belongs to the ORF category, with a function that is uncertain. Looked up from germline, CDR1 is KGHPV and CDR2 is FQNQEV (reference sequence). CDR3 length: 14 amino acids. Trimming cost V 4 bases and J 4 bases; bases outside gene matches: 1. Incomplete CDR3 DNA: TGTGCCAGCAGTCCGACAGGGTATAATTCGCCCCTCTAC. Protein: CASSPTGYNSPLY. The full CDR3 protein is CASSPTGYNSPLYF.

This clone is large. Gene names are the mouse ones. The CDR3 end is not reached by the read, which stops 1 residue before it; the germline J gene fills it in. This chain joins TRBV4 and TRBJ2-7, with 11 bases aligning to TRBD2. V trimming: 5 bases; J trimming: 6 bases; junction bases outside the gene matches: 6. CDR1 and CDR2 (germline): LGHDT, YNNKQL (reference sequence). CDR3 length: 14 amino acids. The sequenced part of the CDR3 DNA is TGTGCCAGCAGCGACCGGGACTGGGGGTTTGAACAGTAC. Protein: CASSDRDWGFEQY. The whole CDR3 is CASSDRDWGFEQYF.

This clone has only a few counts. These gene names are mouse names. The DNA ends 1 residue before the CDR3 does, and the rest of the CDR3 is filled in from the germline J gene. This chain connects TRBV4 to TRBJ2-7; 10 bases match TRBD2. Germline V gene sequence: CDR1 LGHDT, CDR2 YNNKQL (reference sequence). V shed 4 bases, J shed 3 bases, and the junction held 3 bases outside the gene matches. The CDR3 contains 14 residues. CDR3 DNA (partial): TGTGCCAGCAGCTTAACTGGGGGGGTCTATGAACAGTAC. Amino acids: CASSLTGGVYEQY. The full CDR3 sequence reads CASSLTGGVYEQYF.

As to this clone: All gene names here are mouse names. The read gets to within 1 residue of the CDR3 end, and the germline J gene fills in the rest. V gene TRBV26 combines with J gene TRBJ2-5, with TRBD1 as a possible D gene (7 bases). Germline V CDR1 and CDR2: KGHPV, FQNQEV (reference sequence). The V gene lost 4 bases and the J gene lost 5 bases, with 13 bases spanning the gap. The CDR3 contains 14 residues. The CDR3 loop is CASSQGASRDTQYF. The part of the CDR3 DNA that was read is TGTGCCAGCAGTCAGGGGGCGAGTCGAGACACCCAGTAC.

Remarks on this clone: Genes and germline come from the mouse. This CDR3 reads CASSRDRGNTGQLYF. Partial CDR3 DNA: TGTGCCAGCAGCCGGGACAGGGGAAACACCGGGCAGCTCTAC. The V gene is TRBV26, the J gene TRBJ2-2; 10 bases agree with TRBD1. The read terminates 1 residue ahead of where the CDR3 ends, so the germline J gene completes it. V shed 6 bases, J shed 1 base, and the junction held 2 bases outside the gene matches. The CDR3 loop spans 15 amino acids. CDR1 is KGHPV, CDR2 FQNQEV, per germline (reference sequence).